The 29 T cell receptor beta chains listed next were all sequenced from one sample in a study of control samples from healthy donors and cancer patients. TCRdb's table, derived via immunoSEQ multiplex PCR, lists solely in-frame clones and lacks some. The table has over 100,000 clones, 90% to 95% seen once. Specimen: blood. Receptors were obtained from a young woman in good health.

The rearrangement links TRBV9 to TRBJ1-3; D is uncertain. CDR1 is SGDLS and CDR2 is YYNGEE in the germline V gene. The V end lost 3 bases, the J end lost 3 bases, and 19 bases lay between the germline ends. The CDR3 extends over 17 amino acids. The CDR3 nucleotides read TGTGCCAGCAGCGCCCCCCGGACGGGTTTCAGTGGAAACACCATATATTTT. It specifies CASSAPRTGFSGNTIYF.

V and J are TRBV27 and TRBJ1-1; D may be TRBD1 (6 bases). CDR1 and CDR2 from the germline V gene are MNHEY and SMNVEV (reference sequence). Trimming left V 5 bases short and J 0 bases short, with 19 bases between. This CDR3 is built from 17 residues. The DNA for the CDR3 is TGTGCCAGCAGTCATCGGGCAGGGGCCATAATGAACACTGAAGCTTTCTTT. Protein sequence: CASSHRAGAIMNTEAFF.

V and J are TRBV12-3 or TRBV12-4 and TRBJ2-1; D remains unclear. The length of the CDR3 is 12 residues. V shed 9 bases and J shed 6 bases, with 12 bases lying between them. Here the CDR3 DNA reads TGTGCCAGTTCAGTTTCGGTCAATGAGCAGTTCTTC. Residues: CASSVSVNEQFF.

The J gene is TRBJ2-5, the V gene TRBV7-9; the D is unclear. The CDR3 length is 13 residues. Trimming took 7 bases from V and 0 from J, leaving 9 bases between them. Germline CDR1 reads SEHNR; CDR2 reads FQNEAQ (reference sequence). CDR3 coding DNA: TGTGCCAGCACCCCGGCAGACCAAGAGACCCAGTACTTC. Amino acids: CASTPADQETQYF.

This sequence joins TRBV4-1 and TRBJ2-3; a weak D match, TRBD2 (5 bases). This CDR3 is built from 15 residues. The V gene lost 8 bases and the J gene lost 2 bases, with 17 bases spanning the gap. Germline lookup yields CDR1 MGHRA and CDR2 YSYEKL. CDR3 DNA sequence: TGCGCCAGCCAAAAGCTCGGGGTCCCCACAGATACGCAGTATTTT. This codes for CASQKLGVPTDTQYF.

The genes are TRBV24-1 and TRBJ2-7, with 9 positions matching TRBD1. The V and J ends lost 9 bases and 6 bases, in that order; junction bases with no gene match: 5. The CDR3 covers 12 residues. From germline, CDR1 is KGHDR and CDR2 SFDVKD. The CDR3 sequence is CATGDRVGEQYF. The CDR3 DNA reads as TGTGCCACCGGGGACAGGGTCGGCGAGCAGTACTTC.

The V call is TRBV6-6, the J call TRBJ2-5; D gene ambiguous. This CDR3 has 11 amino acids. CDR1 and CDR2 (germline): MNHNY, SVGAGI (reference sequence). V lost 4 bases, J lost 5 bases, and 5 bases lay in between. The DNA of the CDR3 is TGTGCCAGCAGTTGGATGGAGACCCAGTACTTC. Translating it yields CASSWMETQYF.

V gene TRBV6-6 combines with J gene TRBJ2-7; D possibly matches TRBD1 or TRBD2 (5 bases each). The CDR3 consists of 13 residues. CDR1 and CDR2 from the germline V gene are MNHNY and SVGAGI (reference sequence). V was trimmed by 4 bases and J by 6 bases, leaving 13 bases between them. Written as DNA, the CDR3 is TGTGCCAGCAGTTTGAGGGGCACAGGCGAGCAGTACTTC. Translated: CASSLRGTGEQYF.

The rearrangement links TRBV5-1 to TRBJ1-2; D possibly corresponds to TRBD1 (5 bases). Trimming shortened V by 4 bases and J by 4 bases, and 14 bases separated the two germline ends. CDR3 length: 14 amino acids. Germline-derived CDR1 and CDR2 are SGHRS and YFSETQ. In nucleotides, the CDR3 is TGCGCCAGCAGCACAGACCCAGGGAGCTATGGCTACACCTTC. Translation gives CASSTDPGSYGYTF.

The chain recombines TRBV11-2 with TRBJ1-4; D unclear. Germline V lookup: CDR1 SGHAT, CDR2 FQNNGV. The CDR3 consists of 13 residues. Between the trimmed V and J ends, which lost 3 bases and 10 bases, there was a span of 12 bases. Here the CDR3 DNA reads TGTGCCAGCAGCTTTTCTCCCGTAGGAAAACTGTTTTTT. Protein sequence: CASSFSPVGKLFF.

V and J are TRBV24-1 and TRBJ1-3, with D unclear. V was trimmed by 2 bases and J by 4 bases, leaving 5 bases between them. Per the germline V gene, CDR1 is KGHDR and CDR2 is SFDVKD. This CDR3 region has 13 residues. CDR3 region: CATSDSKGNTIYF. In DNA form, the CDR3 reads TGTGCCACCAGTGATTCGAAGGGAAACACCATATATTTT.

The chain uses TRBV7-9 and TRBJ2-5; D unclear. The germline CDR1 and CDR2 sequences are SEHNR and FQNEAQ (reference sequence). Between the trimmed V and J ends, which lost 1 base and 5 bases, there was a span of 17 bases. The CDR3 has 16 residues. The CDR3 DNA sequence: TGTGCCAGCAGCTTAGAGGGCGGCGGATGGCGGGAGACCCAGTACTTC. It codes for CASSLEGGGWRETQYF.

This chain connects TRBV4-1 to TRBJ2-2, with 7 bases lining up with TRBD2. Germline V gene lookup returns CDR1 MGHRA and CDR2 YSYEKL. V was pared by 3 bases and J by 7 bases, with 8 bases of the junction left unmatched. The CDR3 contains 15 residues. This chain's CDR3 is CASSHERLARGELFF. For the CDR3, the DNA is TGCGCCAGCAGCCACGAAAGACTAGCTCGCGGGGAGCTGTTTTTT.

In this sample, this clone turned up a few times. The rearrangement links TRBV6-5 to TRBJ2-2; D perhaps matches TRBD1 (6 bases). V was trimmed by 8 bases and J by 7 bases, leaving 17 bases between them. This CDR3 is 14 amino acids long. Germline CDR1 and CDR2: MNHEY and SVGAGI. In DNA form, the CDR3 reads TGTGCCAGCGAGTACAGGGCGAGGGGCGGGGAGCTGTTTTTT. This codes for CASEYRARGGELFF.

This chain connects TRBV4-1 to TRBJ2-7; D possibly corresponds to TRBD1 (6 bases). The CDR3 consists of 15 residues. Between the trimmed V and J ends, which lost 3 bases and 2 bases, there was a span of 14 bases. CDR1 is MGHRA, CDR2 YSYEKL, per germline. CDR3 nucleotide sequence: TGCGCCAGCAGCCACAGACAGGCGGATCCCTACGAGCAGTACTTC. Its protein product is CASSHRQADPYEQYF.

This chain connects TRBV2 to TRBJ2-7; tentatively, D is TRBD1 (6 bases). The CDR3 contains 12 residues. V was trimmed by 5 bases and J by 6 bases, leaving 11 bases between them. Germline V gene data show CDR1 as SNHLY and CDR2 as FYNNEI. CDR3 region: CASSTGRGEQYF. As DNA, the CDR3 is TGTGCCAGCAGTACAGGGAGAGGCGAGCAGTACTTC.

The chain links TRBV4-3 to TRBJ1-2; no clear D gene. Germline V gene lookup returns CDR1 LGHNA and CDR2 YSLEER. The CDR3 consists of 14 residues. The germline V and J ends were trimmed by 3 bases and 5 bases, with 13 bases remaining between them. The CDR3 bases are TGCGCCAGCAGCCATAGAGAGGGAAGTTATGGCTACACCTTC. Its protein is CASSHREGSYGYTF.

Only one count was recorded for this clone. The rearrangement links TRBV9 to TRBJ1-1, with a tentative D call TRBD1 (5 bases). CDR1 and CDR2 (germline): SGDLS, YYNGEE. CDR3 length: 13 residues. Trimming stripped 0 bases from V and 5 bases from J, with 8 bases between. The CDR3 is CASSVGGRTEAFF. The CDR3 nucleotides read TGTGCCAGCAGCGTAGGGGGCCGGACTGAAGCTTTCTTT.

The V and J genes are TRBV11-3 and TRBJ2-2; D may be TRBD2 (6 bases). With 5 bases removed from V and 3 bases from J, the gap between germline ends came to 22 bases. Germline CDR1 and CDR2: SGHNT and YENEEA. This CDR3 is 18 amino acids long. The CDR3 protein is CASSLGDRLAPDTGELFF. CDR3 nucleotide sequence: TGTGCCAGCAGCCTCGGGGACCGTCTAGCGCCTGACACCGGGGAGCTGTTTTTT. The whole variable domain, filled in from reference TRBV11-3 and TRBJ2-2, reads EAGVVQSPRYKIIEKKQPVAFWCNPISGHNTLYWYLQNLGQGPELLIRYENEEAVDDSQLPKDRFSAERLKGVDSTLKIQPAELGDSAVYLCASSLGDRLAPDTGELFFGEGSRLTVL.

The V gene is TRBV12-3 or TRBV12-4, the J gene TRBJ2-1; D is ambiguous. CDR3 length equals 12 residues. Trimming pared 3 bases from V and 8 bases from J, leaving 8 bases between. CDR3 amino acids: CASSFSGDEQFF. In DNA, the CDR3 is TGTGCCAGCAGTTTTAGTGGAGATGAGCAGTTCTTC.

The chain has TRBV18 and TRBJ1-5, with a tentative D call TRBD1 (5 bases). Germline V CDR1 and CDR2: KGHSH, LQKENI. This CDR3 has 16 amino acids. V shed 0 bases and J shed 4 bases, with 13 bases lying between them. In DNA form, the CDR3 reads TGTGCCAGCTCACCACCGATCGGGCAGGGAAATCAGCCCCAGCATTTT. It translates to CASSPPIGQGNQPQHF.

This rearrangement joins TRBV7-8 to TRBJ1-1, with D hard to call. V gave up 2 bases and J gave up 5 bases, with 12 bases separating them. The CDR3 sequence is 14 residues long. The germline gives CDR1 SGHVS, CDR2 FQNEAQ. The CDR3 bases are TGTGCCAGCAGCTTAAAATCTCCAGTAACTGAAGCTTTCTTT. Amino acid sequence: CASSLKSPVTEAFF.

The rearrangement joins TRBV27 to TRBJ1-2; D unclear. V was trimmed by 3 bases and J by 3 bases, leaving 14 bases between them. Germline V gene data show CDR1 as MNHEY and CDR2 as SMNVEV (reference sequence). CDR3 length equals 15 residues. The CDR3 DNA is TGTGCCAGCAGTTTTCTTTCCAGGACTGACTATGGCTACACCTTC. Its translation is CASSFLSRTDYGYTF.

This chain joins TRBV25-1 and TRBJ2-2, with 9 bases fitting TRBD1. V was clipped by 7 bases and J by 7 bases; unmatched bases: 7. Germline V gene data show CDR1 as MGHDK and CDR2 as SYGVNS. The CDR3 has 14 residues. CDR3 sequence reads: CASTRDRAGGELFF. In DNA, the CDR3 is TGTGCCAGCACGAGGGACAGGGCGGGCGGGGAGCTGTTTTTT.

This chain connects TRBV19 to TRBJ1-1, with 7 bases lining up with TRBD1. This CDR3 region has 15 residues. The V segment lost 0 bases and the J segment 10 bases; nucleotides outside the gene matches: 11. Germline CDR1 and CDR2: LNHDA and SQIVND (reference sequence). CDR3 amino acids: CASSIDLSAPGGAFF. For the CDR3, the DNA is TGTGCCAGTAGTATAGATCTATCAGCCCCAGGGGGAGCTTTCTTT.

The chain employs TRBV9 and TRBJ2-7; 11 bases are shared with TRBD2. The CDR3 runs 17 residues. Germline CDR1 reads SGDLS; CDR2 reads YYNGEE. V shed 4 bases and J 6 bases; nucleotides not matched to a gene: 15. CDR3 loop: CASSPWGLAGGPGEQYF. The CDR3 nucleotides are TGTGCCAGCAGCCCCTGGGGGTTAGCGGGAGGGCCGGGCGAGCAGTACTTC.

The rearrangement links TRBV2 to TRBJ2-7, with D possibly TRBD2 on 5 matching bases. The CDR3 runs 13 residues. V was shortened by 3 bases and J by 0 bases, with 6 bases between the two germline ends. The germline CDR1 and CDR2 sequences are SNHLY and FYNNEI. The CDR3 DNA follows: TGTGCCAGCAGTGAGGGAGACTCCTACGAGCAGTACTTC. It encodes CASSEGDSYEQYF.

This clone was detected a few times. CDR3 protein: CASSPPGGKGYTF. In DNA, the CDR3 is TGTGCCAGCAGTCCACCTGGAGGAAAAGGCTACACCTTC. The rearrangement uses TRBV6-2 or TRBV6-3 and TRBJ1-2; D remains unclear. This CDR3 spans 13 amino acids. Deletions cut 5 bases from V and 8 bases from J, with 15 bases between. Germline loops: CDR1 MNHEY, CDR2 SVGEGT.

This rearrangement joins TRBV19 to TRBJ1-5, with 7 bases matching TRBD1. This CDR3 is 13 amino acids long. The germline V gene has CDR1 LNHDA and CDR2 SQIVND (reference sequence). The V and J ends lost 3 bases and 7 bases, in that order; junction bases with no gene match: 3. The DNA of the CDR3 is TGTGCCAGTAGTATTACAGGGGAACAGCCCCAGCATTTT. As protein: CASSITGEQPQHF.